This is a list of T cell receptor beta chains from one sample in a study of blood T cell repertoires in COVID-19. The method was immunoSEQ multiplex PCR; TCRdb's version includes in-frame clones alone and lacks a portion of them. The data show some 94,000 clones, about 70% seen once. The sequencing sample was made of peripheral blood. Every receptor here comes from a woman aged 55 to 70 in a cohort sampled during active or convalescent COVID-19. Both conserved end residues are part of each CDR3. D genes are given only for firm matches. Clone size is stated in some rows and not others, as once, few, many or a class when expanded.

cdr3_aa: CASSPRLAGEQYF
cdr3_nt: TGCGCCAGCAGCCCGAGACTAGCGGGGGAGCAGTACTTC
d_call: TRBD2
clone_size: once
j_call: TRBJ2-7
v_call: TRBV5-1

cdr3_aa: CASSSGTVQETQYF
cdr3_nt: TGTGCCAGCAGCTCCGGGACAGTCCAAGAGACCCAGTACTTC
d_call: TRBD1
clone_size: .
j_call: TRBJ2-5
v_call: TRBV5-5

cdr3_aa: CASSRGNEKLFF
cdr3_nt: TGTGCCAGCAGCCGCGGGAATGAAAAACTGTTTTTT
d_call: .
clone_size: .
j_call: TRBJ1-4
v_call: TRBV6-5

cdr3_aa: CASSLVGLASRNEQFF
cdr3_nt: TGTGCCAGCAGCTTAGTTGGTCTAGCGTCTCGTAATGAGCAGTTCTTC
d_call: .
clone_size: .
j_call: TRBJ2-1
v_call: TRBV11-2

cdr3_aa: CASSSRTVLQETQYF
cdr3_nt: TGTGCCAGCAGCTCCCGGACAGTCCTCCAAGAGACCCAGTACTTC
d_call: .
clone_size: .
j_call: TRBJ2-5
v_call: TRBV7-2

cdr3_aa: CAWTWGRRGNTIYF
cdr3_nt: TGTGCCTGGACGTGGGGCCGCCGCGGAAACACCATATATTTT
d_call: .
clone_size: .
j_call: TRBJ1-3
v_call: TRBV30

cdr3_aa: CASSIDPGNQPQHF
cdr3_nt: TGTGCCAGTAGCATAGACCCGGGCAATCAGCCCCAGCATTTT
d_call: .
clone_size: few
j_call: TRBJ1-5
v_call: TRBV19

cdr3_aa: CASSRGPTSGPYNEQFF
cdr3_nt: TGCGCCAGCAGCCGAGGTCCAACTAGCGGGCCTTACAATGAGCAGTTCTTC
d_call: TRBD2
clone_size: .
j_call: TRBJ2-1
v_call: TRBV4-3

cdr3_aa: CASSFSVDSYNSPLHF
cdr3_nt: TGTGCCAGCAGTTTCAGTGTTGACTCCTATAATTCACCCCTCCACTTT
d_call: .
clone_size: .
j_call: TRBJ1-6
v_call: TRBV6-6

cdr3_aa: CASSLERFSPLHF
cdr3_nt: TGTGCCAGCAGCTTAGAGAGGTTTTCGCCCCTCCACTTT
d_call: .
clone_size: .
j_call: TRBJ1-6
v_call: TRBV7-2

cdr3_aa: CASSQSAENRGPQHF
cdr3_nt: TGTGCCAGCAGCCAATCCGCGGAGAACAGGGGGCCCCAGCATTTT
d_call: TRBD1
clone_size: few
j_call: TRBJ1-5
v_call: TRBV16

cdr3_aa: CAWDGSWLEAFF
cdr3_nt: TGTGCCTGGGACGGGAGTTGGTTGGAAGCTTTCTTT
d_call: .
clone_size: .
j_call: TRBJ1-1
v_call: TRBV30

cdr3_aa: CASSLKANTEAFF
cdr3_nt: TGTGCCAGCAGCTTGAAAGCGAACACTGAAGCTTTCTTT
d_call: .
clone_size: .
j_call: TRBJ1-1
v_call: TRBV7-6

cdr3_aa: CASAPVGGPTDTQYF
cdr3_nt: TGTGCCAGCGCACCAGTGGGAGGGCCCACAGATACGCAGTATTTT
d_call: TRBD2
clone_size: .
j_call: TRBJ2-3
v_call: TRBV18

cdr3_aa: CASSHGQSSYNEQFF
cdr3_nt: TGTGCCAGCAGCCATGGACAGAGCTCCTACAATGAGCAGTTCTTC
d_call: .
clone_size: .
j_call: TRBJ2-1
v_call: TRBV5-6

cdr3_aa: CASSLTGSKETQYF
cdr3_nt: TGCGCCAGCAGCTTGACGGGATCCAAAGAGACCCAGTACTTC
d_call: .
clone_size: .
j_call: TRBJ2-5
v_call: TRBV5-1

cdr3_aa: CASSSQTYEQYF
cdr3_nt: TGTGCCAGCAGCTCCCAAACTTACGAGCAGTACTTC
d_call: .
clone_size: many
j_call: TRBJ2-7
v_call: TRBV7-9

cdr3_aa: CASSIVYQETQYF
cdr3_nt: TGTGCCAGCAGTATCGTGTACCAAGAGACCCAGTACTTC
d_call: .
clone_size: .
j_call: TRBJ2-5
v_call: TRBV6-2/TRBV6-3

cdr3_aa: CASSPDRIGELFF
cdr3_nt: TGCGCCAGCAGCCCCGACAGAATCGGGGAGCTGTTTTTT
d_call: .
clone_size: .
j_call: TRBJ2-2
v_call: TRBV5-1

cdr3_aa: CASSTGTGGGYGYTF
cdr3_nt: TGTGCCAGCAGTACCGGGACAGGGGGCGGCTATGGCTACACCTTC
d_call: TRBD1
clone_size: .
j_call: TRBJ1-2
v_call: TRBV28

cdr3_aa: CASSPDIYQPQHF
cdr3_nt: TGTGCCAGCAGCCCGGACATCTATCAGCCCCAGCATTTT
d_call: .
clone_size: .
j_call: TRBJ1-5
v_call: TRBV6-2/TRBV6-3

cdr3_aa: CASSYSPSSDTQYF
cdr3_nt: TGTGCCAGCAGTTACTCCCCGTCCTCGGATACGCAGTATTTT
d_call: .
clone_size: .
j_call: TRBJ2-3
v_call: TRBV6-6

cdr3_aa: CASSEGWGIQETQYF
cdr3_nt: TGTGCCAGCAGTGAAGGCTGGGGCATACAAGAGACCCAGTACTTC
d_call: .
clone_size: once
j_call: TRBJ2-5
v_call: TRBV6-1

cdr3_aa: CSASITSFYEQYF
cdr3_nt: TGCAGTGCTAGTATTACTAGCTTCTACGAGCAGTACTTC
d_call: .
clone_size: .
j_call: TRBJ2-7
v_call: TRBV20-1

cdr3_aa: CASHTGVPNSGYTF
cdr3_nt: TGTGCCAGCCACACGGGGGTTCCTAACTCTGGCTACACCTTC
d_call: .
clone_size: .
j_call: TRBJ1-2
v_call: TRBV18

cdr3_aa: CASSVGGHDNSPLHF
cdr3_nt: TGTGCCAGCAGCGTGGGGGGTCACGATAATTCACCCCTCCACTTT
d_call: .
clone_size: .
j_call: TRBJ1-6
v_call: TRBV9

cdr3_aa: CASSSDRTQYF
cdr3_nt: TGTGCCAGCAGCTCTGACAGGACCCAGTACTTC
d_call: .
clone_size: .
j_call: TRBJ2-5
v_call: TRBV5-6

cdr3_aa: CASRQLAGGVGTQYF
cdr3_nt: TGTGCCAGCAGGCAACTAGCGGGGGGAGTAGGTACGCAGTATTTT
d_call: TRBD2
clone_size: .
j_call: TRBJ2-3
v_call: TRBV3-1/TRBV3-2

cdr3_aa: CASSISPETQYF
cdr3_nt: TGTGCCAGTAGTATAAGTCCTGAGACGCAGTATTTT
d_call: .
clone_size: .
j_call: TRBJ2-3
v_call: TRBV19

cdr3_aa: CASSYHRGGSDTQYF
cdr3_nt: TGTGCCAGCAGTTACCACAGGGGTGGTTCAGATACGCAGTATTTT
d_call: TRBD1
clone_size: once
j_call: TRBJ2-3
v_call: TRBV6-2/TRBV6-3

cdr3_aa: CATSRVGRGKVEAFF
cdr3_nt: TGTGCCACCAGCAGAGTGGGCAGGGGTAAAGTTGAAGCTTTCTTT
d_call: .
clone_size: .
j_call: TRBJ1-1
v_call: TRBV15

cdr3_aa: CASSSISGGANEKLFF
cdr3_nt: TGTGCCAGCAGTTCTATTTCAGGGGGTGCTAATGAAAAACTGTTTTTT
d_call: TRBD1
clone_size: .
j_call: TRBJ1-4
v_call: TRBV6-6

cdr3_aa: CASSLAGHQETQYF
cdr3_nt: TGTGCCAGCTCACTGGCGGGGCATCAAGAGACCCAGTACTTC
d_call: .
clone_size: .
j_call: TRBJ2-5
v_call: TRBV18

cdr3_aa: CASSEPEQGYSNQPQHF
cdr3_nt: TGTGCCAGCAGTGAACCTGAACAGGGGTATAGCAATCAGCCCCAGCATTTT
d_call: TRBD1
clone_size: .
j_call: TRBJ1-5
v_call: TRBV6-4

cdr3_aa: CASSDWGRSYNEQFF
cdr3_nt: TGTGCCAGCAGTGACTGGGGGCGCTCCTACAATGAGCAGTTCTTC
d_call: .
clone_size: few
j_call: TRBJ2-1
v_call: TRBV2

cdr3_aa: CASSLGTGRFNEQFF
cdr3_nt: TGTGCCAGCAGTCTCGGTACAGGGAGATTCAATGAGCAGTTCTTC
d_call: .
clone_size: .
j_call: TRBJ2-1
v_call: TRBV7-3

cdr3_aa: CASSLGTGGYNEQFF
cdr3_nt: TGTGCCAGCAGCTTGGGGACAGGGGGCTACAATGAGCAGTTCTTC
d_call: TRBD1
clone_size: .
j_call: TRBJ2-1
v_call: TRBV5-4

cdr3_aa: CASSPPGGPGYTF
cdr3_nt: TGTGCCAGCAGCCCACCCGGCGGTCCGGGCTACACCTTC
d_call: .
clone_size: .
j_call: TRBJ1-2
v_call: TRBV11-2

cdr3_aa: CASSFPAGSSYEQYF
cdr3_nt: TGTGCCAGCAGCTTTCCCGCAGGCTCCTCCTACGAGCAGTACTTC
d_call: .
clone_size: .
j_call: TRBJ2-7
v_call: TRBV7-2

cdr3_aa: CASSRLLAGPSDTQYF
cdr3_nt: TGTGCCAGCAGCCGCCTTCTAGCGGGGCCCTCAGATACGCAGTATTTT
d_call: TRBD2
clone_size: few
j_call: TRBJ2-3
v_call: TRBV5-4

cdr3_aa: CASSLEDRGRVYNSPLHF
cdr3_nt: TGCGCCAGCAGCTTGGAGGACAGGGGGCGCGTGTATAATTCACCCCTCCACTTT
d_call: TRBD1
clone_size: .
j_call: TRBJ1-6
v_call: TRBV5-1

cdr3_aa: CASKRTGDTGELFF
cdr3_nt: TGTGCCAGCAAACGGACAGGGGACACCGGGGAGCTGTTTTTT
d_call: TRBD1
clone_size: .
j_call: TRBJ2-2
v_call: TRBV9

cdr3_aa: CAWRDNWETQYF
cdr3_nt: TGTGCCTGGAGGGACAATTGGGAGACCCAGTACTTC
d_call: .
clone_size: .
j_call: TRBJ2-5
v_call: TRBV30

cdr3_aa: CASSVVPAGGARETQYF
cdr3_nt: TGTGCCAGCAGCGTAGTTCCAGCGGGGGGGGCCCGAGAGACCCAGTACTTC
d_call: TRBD2
clone_size: .
j_call: TRBJ2-5
v_call: TRBV9

cdr3_aa: CASSLDRIYGYTF
cdr3_nt: TGTGCCAGCAGCCTGGACAGAATCTATGGCTACACCTTC
d_call: .
clone_size: .
j_call: TRBJ1-2
v_call: TRBV7-3

cdr3_aa: CAWSVSEGYTF
cdr3_nt: TGTGCCTGGAGTGTTAGCGAAGGCTACACCTTC
d_call: .
clone_size: .
j_call: TRBJ1-2
v_call: TRBV30

cdr3_aa: CSVEVGGTGGTKNTEAFF
cdr3_nt: TGCAGCGTTGAAGTAGGCGGGACAGGGGGGACTAAGAACACTGAAGCTTTCTTT
d_call: TRBD1
clone_size: once
j_call: TRBJ1-1
v_call: TRBV29-1

cdr3_aa: CASSLGAGSTEAFF
cdr3_nt: TGTGCCAGCAGCTTAGGGGCAGGGTCAACTGAAGCTTTCTTT
d_call: .
clone_size: .
j_call: TRBJ1-1
v_call: TRBV7-3

cdr3_aa: CASSQRRQGGNTEAFF
cdr3_nt: TGTGCCAGCAGCCAAAGAAGACAGGGGGGGAACACTGAAGCTTTCTTT
d_call: TRBD1
clone_size: .
j_call: TRBJ1-1
v_call: TRBV13

cdr3_aa: CASSQSQRGETQYF
cdr3_nt: TGTGCCAGCTCACAATCACAAAGGGGAGAGACCCAGTACTTC
d_call: .
clone_size: .
j_call: TRBJ2-5
v_call: TRBV18

cdr3_aa: CASSRSSGTEYSGELFF
cdr3_nt: TGTGCCAGCAGCCGAAGTTCCGGGACAGAGTACAGCGGGGAGCTGTTTTTT
d_call: TRBD1
clone_size: many
j_call: TRBJ2-2
v_call: TRBV7-9